Given below is one TCR beta chain in context. Per the original methods: Reference gene primer amplification in the assay estimated nucleated cell counts. Profiling relied on immunoSEQ multiplex PCR, and the TCRdb table lists in-frame clones only, not all of them. The V and J calls and the clone size are those of that table, but D and trimming were determined from the DNA. The table lists under 200,000 clones, 70% to 85% of them singletons. Germline assignment: CDR1 SGHRS and CDR2 YFSETQ. The CDR3 is made up of 15 amino acids. Trimming removed 5 bases from V and 2 bases from J, with 17 bases in between. This sample is part of a study of blood T cell repertoires in COVID-19. Turning to the study itself: All recovered Cohort 3 donors got two negative PCRs, got clearance, or saw symptom resolution.

V usage is TRBV5-1 and J usage is TRBJ2-7, with D tentatively TRBD1 (6 bases). The sequencing sample was made of PBMCs or T cells enriched from blood (not recorded which). This clonotype was sampled from a woman aged 70-85 years in a cohort exposed to, infected with or recovered from COVID-19 (not recorded which). The CDR3 loop reads CASSYNSGDAYEQYF. Here the CDR3 DNA reads TGCGCCAGCAGTTACAATTCAGGGGACGCCTACGAGCAGTACTTC.